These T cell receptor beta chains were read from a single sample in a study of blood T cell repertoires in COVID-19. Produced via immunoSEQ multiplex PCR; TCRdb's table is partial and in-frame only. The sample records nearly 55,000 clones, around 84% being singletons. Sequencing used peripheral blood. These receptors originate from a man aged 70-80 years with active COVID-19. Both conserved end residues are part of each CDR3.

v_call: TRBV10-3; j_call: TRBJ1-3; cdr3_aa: CAISELGTGGDTIYF
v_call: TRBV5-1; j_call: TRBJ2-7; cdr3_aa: CASSFSPAGGGYEQYF
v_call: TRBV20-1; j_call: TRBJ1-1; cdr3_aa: CSAARGTEAFF
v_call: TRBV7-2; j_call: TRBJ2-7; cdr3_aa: CASRLSFGSYEQYF
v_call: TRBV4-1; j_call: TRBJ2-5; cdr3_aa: CASSQDRWETQYF
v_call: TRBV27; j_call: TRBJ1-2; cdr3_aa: CASSLTPIGHGYTF
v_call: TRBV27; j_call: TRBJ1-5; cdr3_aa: CASSSSGTGVRPQHF
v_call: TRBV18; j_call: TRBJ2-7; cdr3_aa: CASSLTGRTEQYF
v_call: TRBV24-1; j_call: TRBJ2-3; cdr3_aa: CATSDSRGSGETQYF
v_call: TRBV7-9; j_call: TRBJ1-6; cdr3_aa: CASSLARTGDSPLHF
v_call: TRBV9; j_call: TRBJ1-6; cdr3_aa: CASSPIMDRGRNSPLHF
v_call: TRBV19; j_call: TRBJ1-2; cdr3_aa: CASNSRDTDYGYTF
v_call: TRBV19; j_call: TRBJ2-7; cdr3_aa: CASSMRGTSYEQYF
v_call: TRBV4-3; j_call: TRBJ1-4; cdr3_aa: CASSQDRSRGGEKLFF
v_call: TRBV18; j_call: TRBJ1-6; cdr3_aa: CASSPQGVRENSPLHF
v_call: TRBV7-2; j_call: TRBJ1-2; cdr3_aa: CASSLGPGRGQGVNYGYTF
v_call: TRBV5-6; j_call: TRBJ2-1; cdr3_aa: CASSLPLAGGLEQFF
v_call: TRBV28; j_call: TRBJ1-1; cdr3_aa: CASRGLVTEAFF
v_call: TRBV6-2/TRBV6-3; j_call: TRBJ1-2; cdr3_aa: CASSYYQRGYTF
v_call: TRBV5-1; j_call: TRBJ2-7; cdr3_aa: CASSSTGTGAYEQYF
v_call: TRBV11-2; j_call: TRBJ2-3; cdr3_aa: CASSLDWSGQGTDTQYF
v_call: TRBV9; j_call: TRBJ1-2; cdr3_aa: CASSATGTGGHGYTF
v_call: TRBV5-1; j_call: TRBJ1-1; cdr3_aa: CASSSGQGEAEAFF
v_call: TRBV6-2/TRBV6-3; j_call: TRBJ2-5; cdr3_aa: CASSYLVGAETQYF
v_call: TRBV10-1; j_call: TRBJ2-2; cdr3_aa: CAIRGIGELFF
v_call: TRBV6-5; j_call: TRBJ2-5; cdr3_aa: CASSQTRGETQYF
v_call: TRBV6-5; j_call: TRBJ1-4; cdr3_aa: CASRVEGQPNEKLFF
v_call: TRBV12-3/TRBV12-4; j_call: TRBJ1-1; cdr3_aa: CASSLWGETEAFF
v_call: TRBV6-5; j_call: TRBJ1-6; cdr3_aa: CASRAPGQGNSPLHF
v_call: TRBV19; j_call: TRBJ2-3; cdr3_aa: CASSRESPDTQYF
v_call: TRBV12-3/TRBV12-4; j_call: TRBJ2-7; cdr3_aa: CASSLQGIEQYF
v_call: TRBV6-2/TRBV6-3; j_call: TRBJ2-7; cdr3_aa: CASSSVAGALREQYF
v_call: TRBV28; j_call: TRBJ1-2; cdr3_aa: CASRTGVGGNGYTF
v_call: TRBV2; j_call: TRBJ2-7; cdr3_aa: CASSFDSLYEQYF
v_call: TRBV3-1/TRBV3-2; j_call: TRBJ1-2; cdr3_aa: CASSQDEAGGGYTF
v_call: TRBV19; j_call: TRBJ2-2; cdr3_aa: CASSSAGSVNTGELFF
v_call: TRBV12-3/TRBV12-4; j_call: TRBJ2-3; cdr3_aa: CASSPSLGTQYF
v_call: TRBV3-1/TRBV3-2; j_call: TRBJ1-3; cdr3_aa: CASSQQQRDTIYF
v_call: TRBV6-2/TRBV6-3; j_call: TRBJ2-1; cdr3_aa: CASSQVSGGPEEQFF
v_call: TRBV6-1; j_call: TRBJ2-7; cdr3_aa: CASSEAWQFEQYF
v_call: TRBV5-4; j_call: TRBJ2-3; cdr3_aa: CASSEGQGIRTDTQYF
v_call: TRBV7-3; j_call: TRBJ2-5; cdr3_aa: CASSSLAGVETQYF
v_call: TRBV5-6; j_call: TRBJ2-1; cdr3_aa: CASSSPTSGGADEQFF
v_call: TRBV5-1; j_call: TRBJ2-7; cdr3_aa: CASSLVQGGIYEQYF
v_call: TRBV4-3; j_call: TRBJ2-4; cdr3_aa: CASSQDWTGDASIQYF